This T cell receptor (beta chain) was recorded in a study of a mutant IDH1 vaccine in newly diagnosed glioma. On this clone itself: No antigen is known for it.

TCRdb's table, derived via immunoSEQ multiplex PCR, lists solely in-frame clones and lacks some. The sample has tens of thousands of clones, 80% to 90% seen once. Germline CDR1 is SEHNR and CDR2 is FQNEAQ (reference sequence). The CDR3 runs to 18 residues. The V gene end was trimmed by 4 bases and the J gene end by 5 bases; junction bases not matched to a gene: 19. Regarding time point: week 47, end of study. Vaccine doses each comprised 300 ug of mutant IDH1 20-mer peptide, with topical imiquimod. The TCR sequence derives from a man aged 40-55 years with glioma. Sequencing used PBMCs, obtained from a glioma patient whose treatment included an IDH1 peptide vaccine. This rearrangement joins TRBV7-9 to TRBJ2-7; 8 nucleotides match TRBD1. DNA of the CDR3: TGTGCCAGCAGCTCTAGGGGCGCAGGGGGCGCGAAGCTGCACGAGCAGTACTTC. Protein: CASSSRGAGGAKLHEQYF.